This T cell receptor (beta chain) was profiled in a study of blood T cell repertoires in COVID-19. Study context: The samples span acute and convalescent COVID-19 from the United States, Italy and Spain. Sources were T cells, B-cell-depleted T cells, or PBMCs; the material itself was cDNA or gDNA.

Original processing methods: For nucleated cells, counts were estimated from reference gene primer amplification. Method: immunoSEQ multiplex PCR; TCRdb's copy keeps in-frame clones and lacks some. The V and J calls and the clone size are those of that table, but D and trimming were determined from the DNA. In the table there are approximately 250,000 clones, about 87% of which are singletons. In Seattle, patients joined the study during active infection and were tracked longitudinally. Germline V gene sequence: CDR1 LNHDA, CDR2 SQIVND (reference sequence). V trimming: 6 bases; J trimming: 3 bases; junction bases outside the gene matches: 5. This CDR3 comprises 15 residues.

The TCR was taken from a woman aged 70 to 79 with COVID-19, enrolled during active disease. Input material: peripheral blood. The chain recombines TRBV19 with TRBJ1-4; 9 bases fit TRBD1. In DNA form, the CDR3 reads TGTGCCAGTAGAAAACAGGGGGCGGCTAATGAAAAACTGTTTTTT. Amino acids: CASRKQGAANEKLFF.